Here is one T cell receptor beta chain with its context. Its antigen is not identified. This sample's time point: newly diagnosed GD, antithyroid drugs for less than 3 months. PBMCs were the source of the RNA used for TCR sequencing. The diagnosis of Graves' disease used American Thyroid Association guidelines. Relying on iRepertoire HTBI primers and Arm-PCR of CDR3 regions, the team built TCR beta libraries. TCRdb used MiXCR to reprocess the multiplex PCR reads, holding one entry per CDR3 protein. The repertoire holds about 450,000 distinct CDR3 sequences, with around 13% as singletons. The V end lost 2 bases, the J end lost 5 bases, and 15 bases lay between the germline ends. CDR1 and CDR2 from the germline V gene are SGHVS and FQNEAQ. The CDR3 extends over 15 amino acids. This sample is part of a study of regulatory T cells in long-lasting Graves disease. Broader study findings: New patients shared roughly 980 public clonotypes, fewer than the roughly 3,000 shared by persistent patients.

The same data also went into a second study, on T cells in Graves' hyperthyroidism and ophthalmopathy. According to that study: Patients were aged 18 to 65, had disease duration under 2 months, and had newly diagnosed hyperthyroidism.

The TCR originated in a woman aged 50 to 60 with Graves disease. This chain links TRBV7-8 with TRBJ1-2; TRBD1 might be the D (6 bases). The sample in question was peripheral blood mononuclear cells (PBMCs), obtained at new diagnosis, from a patient treated with antithyroid drugs. CDR3 sequence: CASSLYRGGSYGYTF. CDR3 DNA sequence: TGTGCCAGCAGCTTATATAGGGGGGGGTCTTATGGCTACACCTTC. Full variable domain (outside the CDR3, taken from reference TRBV7-8 and TRBJ1-2): GAGVSQSPRYKVAKRGQDVALRCDPISGHVSLFWYQQALGQGPEFLTYFQNEAQLDKSGLPSDRFFAERPEGSVSTLKIQRTQQEDSAVYLCASSLYRGGSYGYTFGSGTRLTVV.